This TCR beta chain was recorded in a study of T cells after yellow fever vaccination. J lost 5 bases, V lost 1 base, and 8 bases had no gene match. There are 16 residues in the CDR3. CDR1 is SGHTA and CDR2 is FQGNSA in the germline V gene. This clonotype was counted at least ten times. The antigen is unknown. In making TCR cDNA, 5'RACE template switching added a universal primer site and UMIs to it. In TCRdb, the 5' RACE reads were re-called with MiXCR into one record per CDR3 protein. The sample lists about 310,000 distinct CDR3 sequences; more than 3% were seen once. Overall study results and limits: The secondary response showed a weaker magnitude and a faster peak, day 5 versus 15.

The gene calls are TRBV7-2 and TRBJ2-1; 7 nucleotides line up with TRBD2. The sample consisted of PBMCs, taken on the day of the yellow fever booster vaccination. The TCR comes from a man aged 18 to 30 who received the YFV17D yellow fever vaccine. This CDR3 reads CASSLGGGLNNNEQFF. Written as DNA, the CDR3 is TGTGCCAGCAGCTTAGGGGGGGGACTCAATAACAATGAGCAGTTCTTC.